These T cell receptor beta chains were read from a single sample in a study of T-cell reconstitution after alpha-beta-depleted transplantation in children. TCRdb fed the PCR reads into MiXCR, producing one record per CDR3 protein. The sample carries approximately 200,000 distinct CDR3 sequences, more than 14% recorded once. Sequencing was performed on PBMCs from the stem cell graft donor, taken from the stem cell graft. Receptors originate from a human donor who donated a stem cell graft to a child with acute lymphoblastic leukemia. CDR3s include the opening cysteine and the closing phenylalanine or tryptophan. The D gene is left open where the match is weak. Size values are once, few and many counts, or a class for expanded clones, and some rows have none.

J gene | clone size | V gene | D gene | CDR3 DNA | CDR3 protein
TRBJ1-2 | many | TRBV12-3/TRBV12-4 | . | TGTGCCAGCAGTTTCCAGCGACCTAACTATGGCTACACCTTC | CASSFQRPNYGYTF
TRBJ1-1 | . | TRBV20-1 | . | TGCAGTGCTAGTATGCCGGAGGGGCCGAACACTGAAGCTTTCTTT | CSASMPEGPNTEAFF
TRBJ2-1 | . | TRBV5-1 | . | TGCGCCAGCAGCTTGGAAGGGGGACGCACCCTACCCGTGCAGTTCTTC | CASSLEGGRTLPVQFF
TRBJ1-5 | . | TRBV5-1 | . | TGCGCCAGCAGCTTCACTGGCAATCAGCCCCAGCATTTT | CASSFTGNQPQHF
TRBJ1-1 | many | TRBV5-1 | . | TGCGCCAGCAGCTTGGGGGGTCCCAGAGGGAACACTGAAGCTTTCTTT | CASSLGGPRGNTEAFF
TRBJ2-1 | many | TRBV12-3/TRBV12-4 | TRBD2 | TGTGCCAGCAGAAAGGGGGGGACTAGCTTAATCGATGAGCAGTTCTTC | CASRKGGTSLIDEQFF
TRBJ1-1 | many | TRBV20-1 | . | TGCAGTGCTCAACAGGCGCTGGGTGCGGCTTTCTTT | CSAQQALGAAFF
TRBJ2-1 | many | TRBV10-3 | TRBD2 | TGTGCCATCAGAGCGACTAGCGGGAGCTCACCTGAGCAGTTCTTC | CAIRATSGSSPEQFF
TRBJ1-1 | many | TRBV21-1 | . | TGTGCCAGCAGCAGGGTCGAGAACACTGAAGCTTTCTTT | CASSRVENTEAFF
TRBJ2-7 | many | TRBV28 | . | TGTGCCAGCAGTCCCCCAGCTACCTACGAGCAGTACTTC | CASSPPATYEQYF
TRBJ1-5 | . | TRBV5-1 | TRBD1 | TGCGCCAGCAGACAGGGGCCCGATCAGCCCCAGCATTTT | CASRQGPDQPQHF
TRBJ1-4 | many | TRBV7-2 | . | TGTGCCAGCAGCACCCTGACAGGAGCAAAACTGTTTTTT | CASSTLTGAKLFF
TRBJ1-1 | few | TRBV20-1 | . | TGCAGTGCCAAAAGGGGGGGGCTGGGCACTGAAGCTTTCTTT | CSAKRGGLGTEAFF
TRBJ2-3 | . | TRBV19 | TRBD2 | TGTGCCAGTAAGTCCCTAGCGGGAGGATCAGATACGCAGTATTTT | CASKSLAGGSDTQYF
TRBJ2-3 | many | TRBV29-1 | . | TGCAGCGGGGAGCGCACAGATACGCAGTATTTT | CSGERTDTQYF
TRBJ2-1 | many | TRBV20-1 | . | TGCAGTGCTACTCCAGCGGGCCATAACAACAATGAGCAGTTCTTC | CSATPAGHNNNEQFF
TRBJ2-7 | many | TRBV7-2 | . | TGTGCCAGCAGCTCCGGGCCGTACTCCTACGAGCAGTACTTC | CASSSGPYSYEQYF
TRBJ2-7 | . | TRBV11-2 | . | TGTGCCAGCACCCTGACTATCGGGCTCGACGAGCAGTACTTC | CASTLTIGLDEQYF
TRBJ1-2 | many | TRBV27 | . | TGTGCCAGCCGGGCCCCTGGGGGAGACGGCTACACCTTC | CASRAPGGDGYTF
TRBJ1-1 | many | TRBV6-6 | . | TGTGCCAGCAGTTACTACAGGTCTGAAGCTTTCTTT | CASSYYRSEAFF
TRBJ2-1 | . | TRBV7-2 | TRBD2 | TGTGCCAGCAGCCTCTGGGGGGAGGGCCAGAACGAGCAGTTCTTC | CASSLWGEGQNEQFF
TRBJ2-7 | many | TRBV20-1 | . | TGCAGTGCTAGAGTCGGGGCTAAGCCCTCCTACGAGCAGTACTTC | CSARVGAKPSYEQYF
TRBJ1-1 | . | TRBV19 | TRBD1 | TGTGCCAGTAGTGCGGACAGGGGGGGCACTGAAGCTTTCTTT | CASSADRGGTEAFF
TRBJ2-1 | many | TRBV6-6 | TRBD2 | TGTGCCAGCAGCCTAACCCCCGGGACTAGCGGGAGGGTTGAGCAGTTCTTC | CASSLTPGTSGRVEQFF
TRBJ2-7 | many | TRBV7-8 | TRBD2 | TGTGCCAGCAGCTCTGGGGGAACTAGCGGGGGATACGAGCAGTACTTC | CASSSGGTSGGYEQYF
TRBJ2-5 | many | TRBV29-1 | . | TGCAGCGTTGAGTCCAGGGGGGGTGAGACCCAGTACTTC | CSVESRGGETQYF
TRBJ2-7 | . | TRBV20-1 | TRBD2 | TGCAGTGCTAGTGCACTAGCGGGAGGGCCCTCCGGATACGAGCAGTACTTC | CSASALAGGPSGYEQYF
TRBJ1-1 | many | TRBV11-2 | TRBD1 | TGTGCCAGCAGCCCCCTCGGACAGGACCCAACTGAAGCTTTCTTT | CASSPLGQDPTEAFF
TRBJ2-7 | many | TRBV4-1 | TRBD1 | TGCGCCAGCAGCCTGACCACGGGGACAGGGATCGAGCAGTACTTC | CASSLTTGTGIEQYF
TRBJ2-1 | . | TRBV30 | . | TGTGCCTGCCGGGACCCTCCGGGGAATGAGCAGTTCTTC | CACRDPPGNEQFF
TRBJ2-1 | many | TRBV5-1 | TRBD2 | TGCGCCAGCAGCTTATTAGCGGGAGGAGGCAATGAGCAGTTCTTC | CASSLLAGGGNEQFF
TRBJ1-5 | many | TRBV7-9 | . | TGTGCCAGCAGCTTGGATGGGGCGTTTCAGCCCCAGCATTTT | CASSLDGAFQPQHF
TRBJ2-2 | many | TRBV12-3/TRBV12-4 | . | TGTGCCAGCAGTTTAGCGGGCCAGGCAATCGGGGAGCTGTTTTTT | CASSLAGQAIGELFF
TRBJ2-7 | many | TRBV9 | . | TGTGCCAGCAGCGTAGCTACAGGGCCCTACGAGCAGTACTTC | CASSVATGPYEQYF
TRBJ1-1 | many | TRBV4-2 | . | TGTGCCAGCAGCCAAGATGGAGGATCAGGGGACACTGAAGCTTTCTTT | CASSQDGGSGDTEAFF
TRBJ2-7 | many | TRBV6-1 | . | TGTGCCAGCAGTCCCCCAGGGGTGTTGAGGTACGAGCAGTACTTC | CASSPPGVLRYEQYF
TRBJ2-2 | many | TRBV7-2 | . | TGTGCCAGCAGCTTAGATACCAGAGCCGGCGGGGAGCTGTTTTTT | CASSLDTRAGGELFF
TRBJ2-7 | . | TRBV6-2/TRBV6-3 | . | TGTGCCAGCAGTTCGGTATACGTAGCAGGATACTACGAGCAGTACTTC | CASSSVYVAGYYEQYF
TRBJ2-2 | . | TRBV12-3/TRBV12-4 | . | TGTGCCAGCAGTTTAGCCCAAGCGGCCGCGAACACCGGGGAGCTGTTTTTT | CASSLAQAAANTGELFF
TRBJ2-7 | few | TRBV20-1 | . | TGCAGTGCTAGAGGGCGGGACGGACCCTCCTACGAGCAGTACTTC | CSARGRDGPSYEQYF
TRBJ2-1 | many | TRBV5-1 | TRBD2 | TGCGCCAGCAGCTGGGACTACACCAATGAGCAGTTCTTC | CASSWDYTNEQFF
TRBJ2-7 | few | TRBV7-9 | TRBD2 | TGTGCCAGCAGCTCCCTAGCGGGAGGCGTCTCCGAGCAGTACTTC | CASSSLAGGVSEQYF
TRBJ2-7 | many | TRBV6-1 | TRBD2 | TGTGCCAGCAGTCGTGGGACTAGCGGGAGTCGAGAGCAGTACTTC | CASSRGTSGSREQYF
TRBJ1-2 | many | TRBV12-3/TRBV12-4 | TRBD1 | TGTGCCAGCAGGAAAACAGGGGTCTATGGCTACACCTTC | CASRKTGVYGYTF
TRBJ2-2 | . | TRBV5-1 | . | TGCGCCAGCTCGGTACAGGGTAACACCGGGGAGCTGTTTTTT | CASSVQGNTGELFF
TRBJ1-2 | many | TRBV9 | . | TGTGCCAGCAGCGTAGAGGGGCGGTATGGCTACACCTTC | CASSVEGRYGYTF
TRBJ2-1 | many | TRBV20-1 | . | TGCAGTGCTCGCAAGGGGGCGGGAGAGTTGAATGAGCAGTTCTTC | CSARKGAGELNEQFF
TRBJ2-1 | many | TRBV5-1 | TRBD2 | TGCGCCAGCAGCTCCACTAGCGGGAGGGTATTCTACAATGAGCAGTTCTTC | CASSSTSGRVFYNEQFF
TRBJ2-7 | many | TRBV18 | . | TGTGCCAGCTCACCATTCGGAGACGGCGAGCAGTACTTC | CASSPFGDGEQYF
TRBJ1-1 | many | TRBV11-2 | . | TGTGCCAGCAGCTCCTCGGTAGGGAACACTGAAGCTTTCTTT | CASSSSVGNTEAFF
TRBJ1-5 | . | TRBV5-6 | . | TGTGCCAGCAGCTTCCGGACTGATTATCAGCCCCAGCATTTT | CASSFRTDYQPQHF
TRBJ2-5 | many | TRBV25-1 | . | TGTGCCAGCAGTGAACGTCCCAACACAGGACCCGATTTAACCCAGTACTTC | CASSERPNTGPDLTQYF
TRBJ2-7 | . | TRBV4-1 | TRBD2 | TGCGCCAGCAGCCAGCCCGGACTAGCGGGAGTCAGCGAGCAGTACTTC | CASSQPGLAGVSEQYF